The source of this TCR beta chain is a study of blood T cell repertoires in COVID-19. Some clones are missing from TCRdb's copy, which holds only in-frame ones; the method was immunoSEQ multiplex PCR. The data show 250,000 or so clones, with about 87% seen just once and roughly 4.3% held by the top ten. Ages ranged from about 18 to 89 years, with residence in 24 US areas. The CDR3 runs to 14 residues. V was cut by 5 bases and J by 0 bases, with 10 bases left in between. Germline V gene sequence: CDR1 SEHNR, CDR2 FQNEAQ (reference sequence). Sequences were obtained from PBMCs or T cells enriched from blood (not recorded which). The chain employs TRBV7-9 and TRBJ1-1; tentatively, D is TRBD1 (5 bases). This receptor was obtained from a woman in her 30s with acute COVID-19. CDR3 sequence: CASSIGGMNTEAFF. For the CDR3, the DNA is TGTGCCAGCAGCATCGGGGGTATGAACACTGAAGCTTTCTTT.